These T cell receptor beta chains were read from a single sample in a study of post-analysis software for immune sequencing data. TCRdb processed the PCR reads anew with MiXCR; each CDR3 protein has one entry. The sample shows more than 500,000 distinct CDR3 sequences, 34% of them seen only once. The source material was blood. All receptors come from a girl aged 2 to 17 with multiple sclerosis. Each CDR3 is given with its conserved first and last residue. D genes are given only for firm matches. Size tells how often a clone was seen (once, few, many) or the class of an expanded clone, and some rows leave it out.

j_call clone_size d_call v_call cdr3_nt cdr3_aa
TRBJ2-5 . . TRBV20-1 TGCAGTGCTAGAGATGAGGCCCGGCACCAAGAGACCCAGTACTTC CSARDEARHQETQYF
TRBJ1-2 few . TRBV7-9 TGTGCCAGCAGCTCCTCCGACGAAAGCTATGGCTACACCTTC CASSSSDESYGYTF
TRBJ2-5 few . TRBV7-2 TGTGCCAGCAGCTCCCGGTACCGGGGGTACCAAGAGACCCAGTACTTC CASSSRYRGYQETQYF
TRBJ2-1 few . TRBV4-1 TGCGCCAGCAGCTATACCTCGGGATACGGTGAGCAGTTCTTC CASSYTSGYGEQFF
TRBJ2-1 few . TRBV20-1 TGCAGTGCTAGAGCCCCCCCGGGCTCGAATGAGCAGTTCTTC CSARAPPGSNEQFF
TRBJ2-5 . TRBD1 TRBV6-1 TGTGCCAGCACCAAAAGAAGACAGGGAATGGTAGAGACCCAGTACTTC CASTKRRQGMVETQYF
TRBJ1-2 . TRBD1 TRBV6-5 TGTGCCAGCAGAGGACAGGTTTTATATGGCTACACCTTC CASRGQVLYGYTF
TRBJ2-3 . TRBD2 TRBV6-4 TGTGCCAGCAGCCAACTAGCGGGGGATAGCACAGATACGCAGTATTTT CASSQLAGDSTDTQYF
TRBJ2-7 . . TRBV29-1 TGCAGCGTTGAGTGGGGCGACAGGCCGACCTACGAGCAGTACTTC CSVEWGDRPTYEQYF
TRBJ1-1 . . TRBV12-3/TRBV12-4 TGTGCCAGCAGCCCCCGAGGGGCGGTTGGCACTGAAGCTTTCTTT CASSPRGAVGTEAFF
TRBJ1-4 few . TRBV9 TGTGCCAGCAGCGTAGCTACGGGGGCAGGAAAACTGTTTTTT CASSVATGAGKLFF